This T cell receptor (beta chain) was sequenced during a study of STAT3 mutations in large granular lymphocyte leukemia. Study conclusions and caveats: No sample exists from the first appearance of each clone. Every T-LGLL patient had at least one immunodominant TCRbeta clonotype.

TCRdb keeps only in-frame clones here, not all; method: immunoSEQ multiplex PCR. The sample includes about 20,000 clones, roughly 90% seen only once; the top ten take 40% to 55%. A remark on this clone: The antigen is not known.

V lost 2 bases to trimming and J lost 3 bases, with 5 bases between them. Per germline, CDR1 SGHTA and CDR2 FQGNSA. This CDR3 has 13 residues. The sample comprised peripheral blood mononuclear cells. The source is a man between 60 and 75 years old with T-cell large granular lymphocyte leukemia. Some clones in this sample may be carry-over from other donors' samples. V gene TRBV7-2 combines with J gene TRBJ1-5; D is undetermined. This CDR3 reads CASSLNNNQPQHF. CDR3 in DNA: TGTGCCAGCAGCTTAAACAACAATCAGCCCCAGCATTTT.